These T cell receptor beta chains were read from a single sample in a study of response to subunit inactivated influenza vaccine. One entry per CDR3 protein results from TCRdb running MiXCR on the RT-PCR reads. This table holds 400,000 to 550,000 distinct CDR3 sequences, roughly 27% found once. Sequenced material: CD4+ T cells sorted from PBMCs, taken roughly 5 days after vaccination. The origin of the receptors is a man aged 45-65 years who received an inactivated influenza vaccine. The CDR3 runs from the conserved cysteine through the conserved F or W. The D gene is left open where the match is weak. Some rows mark clone size as missing; the rest say once, few, many or name a class of expanded clone.

clone_size: few
d_call: TRBD1
v_call: TRBV6-2/TRBV6-3
j_call: TRBJ1-5
cdr3_aa: CASSRQGLNQPQHF
cdr3_nt: TGTGCCAGCAGTCGACAGGGGCTAAATCAGCCCCAGCATTTT

clone_size: many
d_call: TRBD2
v_call: TRBV2
j_call: TRBJ2-5
cdr3_aa: CASRRLAEETQYF
cdr3_nt: TGTGCCAGCAGAAGACTAGCGGAAGAGACCCAGTACTTC

clone_size: many
d_call: TRBD1
v_call: TRBV5-1
j_call: TRBJ1-4
cdr3_aa: CASSLGQGNEKLFF
cdr3_nt: TGCGCCAGCAGCCTGGGACAGGGGAATGAAAAACTGTTTTTT

clone_size: few
d_call: TRBD2
v_call: TRBV7-2
j_call: TRBJ2-7
cdr3_aa: CASSLGLVSLGEQYF
cdr3_nt: TGTGCCAGCAGCCTGGGACTAGTTTCCTTGGGTGAGCAGTACTTC

clone_size: once
d_call: -
v_call: TRBV6-2/TRBV6-3
j_call: TRBJ1-2
cdr3_aa: CASSQQLDYGYTF
cdr3_nt: TGTGCCAGCAGTCAACAGTTGGACTATGGCTACACCTTC

clone_size: -
d_call: -
v_call: TRBV12-3/TRBV12-4
j_call: TRBJ1-5
cdr3_aa: CASSPTGPNQPQHF
cdr3_nt: TGTGCCAGCAGTCCTACAGGCCCCAATCAGCCCCAGCATTTT

clone_size: -
d_call: -
v_call: TRBV10-3
j_call: TRBJ1-2
cdr3_aa: CAISATETNYGYTF
cdr3_nt: TGTGCCATCAGTGCTACCGAAACAAACTATGGCTACACCTTC

clone_size: -
d_call: -
v_call: TRBV6-2/TRBV6-3
j_call: TRBJ2-1
cdr3_aa: CASSYGNTLSEHFF
cdr3_nt: TGTGCCAGCAGTTACGGTAACACCCTTAGTGAGCATTTCTTC

clone_size: -
d_call: TRBD2
v_call: TRBV20-1
j_call: TRBJ2-5
cdr3_aa: CSARDNGLAIQETQYF
cdr3_nt: TGCAGTGCTAGAGATAACGGACTAGCAATTCAAGAGACCCAGTACTTC

clone_size: -
d_call: -
v_call: TRBV20-1
j_call: TRBJ1-1
cdr3_aa: CSAPTVGSTEAFF
cdr3_nt: TGCAGTGCTCCTACTGTCGGATCCACTGAAGCTTTCTTT

clone_size: few
d_call: TRBD1
v_call: TRBV20-1
j_call: TRBJ1-2
cdr3_aa: CSARDGDRVRDYGYTF
cdr3_nt: TGCAGTGCTAGAGATGGAGACAGGGTTAGGGACTATGGCTACACCTTC

clone_size: few
d_call: TRBD1
v_call: TRBV10-3
j_call: TRBJ1-6
cdr3_aa: CAISNLGQGSPLHF
cdr3_nt: TGTGCCATCAGCAACCTTGGACAGGGATCACCCCTCCACTTT

clone_size: -
d_call: -
v_call: TRBV20-1
j_call: TRBJ2-2
cdr3_aa: CSARDTGPNTGELFF
cdr3_nt: TGCAGTGCTAGAGACACTGGCCCGAACACCGGGGAGCTGTTTTTT

clone_size: -
d_call: TRBD2
v_call: TRBV29-1
j_call: TRBJ2-7
cdr3_aa: CSVRLAGIYEQYF
cdr3_nt: TGCAGCGTTAGACTAGCGGGGATCTACGAGCAGTACTTC

clone_size: few
d_call: -
v_call: TRBV3-1
j_call: TRBJ2-3
cdr3_aa: CASSQVRDTQYF
cdr3_nt: TGTGCCAGCAGCCAAGTTAGGGATACGCAGTATTTT

clone_size: -
d_call: -
v_call: TRBV5-1
j_call: TRBJ2-7
cdr3_aa: CASSFNQYEQYF
cdr3_nt: TGCGCCAGCAGCTTCAACCAGTACGAGCAGTACTTC

clone_size: -
d_call: -
v_call: TRBV29-1
j_call: TRBJ1-4
cdr3_aa: CSVGLGVRNEKLFF
cdr3_nt: TGCAGCGTGGGGTTGGGGGTACGGAATGAAAAACTGTTTTTT

clone_size: few
d_call: -
v_call: TRBV2
j_call: TRBJ1-1
cdr3_aa: CASSERSDTEAFF
cdr3_nt: TGTGCCAGCAGTGAACGGTCGGACACTGAAGCTTTCTTT

clone_size: -
d_call: TRBD2
v_call: TRBV6-2/TRBV6-3
j_call: TRBJ2-7
cdr3_aa: CASSSRTSGGLYEQYF
cdr3_nt: TGTGCCAGCAGCTCCCGGACTAGCGGGGGGCTGTACGAGCAGTACTTC